This is a list of T cell receptor beta chains from one sample in a study of PD-L1 blockade in urothelial cancer. Using immunoSEQ multiplex PCR, the repertoire was profiled, and TCRdb retains in-frame clones only, with some absent. The repertoire holds tens of thousands of clones, with 82% as singletons. Sequenced here: PBMCs, sampled around atezolizumab (anti-PD-L1) treatment. These receptors originate from a man aged 70-80 years with urothelial cancer. CDR3s include the opening cysteine and the closing phenylalanine or tryptophan. A D gene is named only where the DNA matches it firmly. Clone size, where shown, is once, few, many, or a class for clones that have expanded.

TRBJ2-3 | - | - | TRBV5-4 | CASSRPGAGTDTQYF | TGTGCCAGCAGTCGCCCAGGGGCGGGCACAGATACGCAGTATTTT
TRBJ1-6 | TRBD1 | - | TRBV5-6 | CASSLSEEGARSPLHF | TGTGCCAGCAGCCTATCAGAGGAGGGGGCTAGATCACCCCTCCACTTT
TRBJ1-1 | TRBD1 | - | TRBV9 | CASSPNKGQGVIGNTEAFF | TGTGCCAGCAGCCCTAACAAGGGACAGGGGGTAATCGGGAACACTGAAGCTTTCTTT
TRBJ2-1 | - | - | TRBV9 | CASSPRRTAVFF | TGTGCCAGCAGCCCCCGCCGGACAGCGGTGTTCTTC
TRBJ2-7 | TRBD2 | - | TRBV19 | CASSMQGGLGAEQYF | TGTGCCAGTAGTATGCAGGGAGGGCTCGGAGCCGAGCAGTACTTC
TRBJ1-2 | TRBD1 | few | TRBV7-2 | CASSLAGTGGYGYTF | TGTGCCAGCAGCTTAGCCGGGACAGGGGGCTATGGCTACACCTTC
TRBJ1-5 | TRBD1 | - | TRBV19 | CASSNGDSSNQPQHF | TGTGCCAGTAGCAACGGGGACAGTAGCAATCAGCCCCAGCATTTT
TRBJ2-7 | - | - | TRBV9 | CASSVATDSSYEQYF | TGTGCCAGCAGCGTAGCTACGGACTCTTCCTACGAGCAGTACTTC
TRBJ2-6 | TRBD1 | - | TRBV6-1 | CASSVGTGFGGANVLTF | TGTGCCAGCAGTGTGGGGACAGGGTTTGGTGGGGCCAACGTCCTGACTTTC
TRBJ1-4 | - | - | TRBV19 | CASSTTGTNEKLFF | TGTGCCAGTAGTACAACAGGGACTAATGAAAAACTGTTTTTT
TRBJ2-3 | - | - | TRBV13 | CASSPTGTSTDTQYF | TGTGCCAGCAGCCCCACCGGGACTAGCACAGATACGCAGTATTTT
TRBJ2-1 | - | - | TRBV7-2 | CASSAGPVSVSEQFF | TGTGCCAGCAGCGCGGGACCTGTAAGTGTTAGTGAGCAGTTCTTC
TRBJ1-5 | - | - | TRBV5-5 | CASSLTTESGKHF | TGTGCCAGCAGCTTAACGACAGAGTCGGGTAAGCATTTT
TRBJ1-2 | - | - | TRBV7-9 | CASSPWGGDYGYTF | TGTGCCAGCAGCCCCTGGGGCGGGGACTATGGCTACACCTTC
TRBJ1-5 | - | - | TRBV10-3 | CAISDPQGVNQPQHF | TGTGCCATCAGTGACCCACAGGGTGTCAATCAGCCCCAGCATTTT
TRBJ1-5 | - | - | TRBV7-2 | CASSSGGGRGNQPQHF | TGTGCCAGCAGCTCGGGCGGGGGAAGAGGCAATCAGCCCCAGCATTTT
TRBJ1-1 | TRBD1 | - | TRBV5-1 | CASSAGQGKSTEAFF | TGCGCCAGCAGCGCGGGACAGGGTAAATCCACTGAAGCTTTCTTT
TRBJ1-4 | - | - | TRBV4-1 | CASSQTGSSTNEKLFF | TGCGCCAGCAGCCAAACAGGGTCCTCAACTAATGAAAAACTGTTTTTT
TRBJ2-7 | - | - | TRBV4-2 | CASSQRGTRPYEQYF | TGTGCCAGCAGCCAAAGGGGGACCCGTCCTTACGAGCAGTACTTC
TRBJ2-1 | - | few | TRBV2 | CATSLAYEQFF | TGTGCCACTTCACTAGCCTATGAGCAGTTCTTC
TRBJ2-3 | - | - | TRBV2 | CASSRDGGDTQYF | TGTGCCAGCTCTCGGGATGGTGGGGATACGCAGTATTTT
TRBJ2-7 | TRBD1 | - | TRBV11-2 | CASSPIARGQGRSYEQYF | TGTGCCAGCAGCCCGATAGCCCGCGGACAGGGGCGTTCCTACGAGCAGTACTTC
TRBJ2-1 | - | once | TRBV29-1 | CSVEDGLRGYNEQFF | TGCAGCGTTGAAGACGGGCTTCGGGGGTACAATGAGCAGTTCTTC
TRBJ1-5 | - | - | TRBV12-5 | CASGAGDYGPSNQPQHF | TGTGCTAGTGGTGCAGGGGACTATGGCCCGAGCAATCAGCCCCAGCATTTT
TRBJ2-2 | - | - | TRBV5-1 | CASSLFYLAENTGELFF | TGCGCCAGCAGCTTGTTTTATCTTGCGGAGAACACCGGGGAGCTGTTTTTT
TRBJ2-1 | TRBD1 | - | TRBV9 | CASSVEGGQGNNEQFF | TGTGCCAGCAGCGTAGAAGGAGGACAGGGAAACAATGAGCAGTTCTTC
TRBJ2-1 | - | - | TRBV21-1 | CASSKGSWEDEQFF | TGTGCCAGCAGCAAAGGAAGCTGGGAGGATGAGCAGTTCTTC
TRBJ2-7 | TRBD2 | - | TRBV7-8 | CASSSPGRQGLGGEQYF | TGTGCCAGCAGCTCCCCCGGGAGGCAAGGCCTTGGGGGCGAGCAGTACTTC
TRBJ1-2 | TRBD1 | - | TRBV23-1 | CASSHPGQARFSYTF | TGCGCCAGCAGTCATCCCGGACAGGCTAGGTTTAGCTACACCTTC
TRBJ1-3 | - | - | TRBV5-1 | CASSLAGGRRGNTIYF | TGCGCCAGCAGCTTGGCCGGAGGGAGGAGGGGAAACACCATATATTTT